This T cell receptor (beta chain) was identified during a study of T cells in Graves' hyperthyroidism and ophthalmopathy. Researchers took RNA transcripts and amplified the TCR beta CDR3 regions from them. First-round RT-PCR of the TCR CDR3 relied on the HTBI primer set. A single record per CDR3 protein comes from TCRdb applying MiXCR to the multiplex PCR reads. The sample shows roughly 710,000 distinct CDR3 sequences, over 35% of them seen only once. The CDR3 sequence is 13 residues long. V lost 6 bases, J lost 11 bases, and 12 bases stayed unmatched. Germline CDR1 is SQVTM and CDR2 is ANQGSEA. The gene calls are TRBV29-1 and TRBJ2-3; 9 bases align to TRBD1. This sequence was found in a woman aged 40 to 50 with Graves' hyperthyroidism. The sample taken for sequencing was blood. DNA for the CDR3: TGCAGCGTGGAAAGCGGGACAGGGAATGAGCAGTATTTT. Protein product: CSVESGTGNEQYF.